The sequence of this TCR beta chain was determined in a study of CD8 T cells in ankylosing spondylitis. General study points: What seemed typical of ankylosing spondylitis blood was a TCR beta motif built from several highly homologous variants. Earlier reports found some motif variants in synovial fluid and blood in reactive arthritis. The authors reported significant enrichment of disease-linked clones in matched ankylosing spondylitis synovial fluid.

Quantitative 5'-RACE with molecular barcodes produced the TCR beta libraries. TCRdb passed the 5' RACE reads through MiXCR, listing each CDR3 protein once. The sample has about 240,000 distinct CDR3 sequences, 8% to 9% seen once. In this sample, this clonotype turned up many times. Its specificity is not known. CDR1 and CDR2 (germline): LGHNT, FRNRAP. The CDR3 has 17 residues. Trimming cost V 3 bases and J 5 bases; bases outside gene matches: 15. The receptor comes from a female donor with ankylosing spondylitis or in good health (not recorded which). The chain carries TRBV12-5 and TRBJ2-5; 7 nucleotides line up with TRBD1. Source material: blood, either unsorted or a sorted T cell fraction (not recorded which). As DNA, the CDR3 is TGTGCTAGTGGTTTTACGAAGGAGACAGGGTCATCCGAGACCCAGTACTTC. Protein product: CASGFTKETGSSETQYF.